This is a list of T cell receptor beta chains from one sample in a study of shared clonotypes between healthy human individuals. TCRdb's table, derived via immunoSEQ multiplex PCR, lists solely in-frame clones and lacks some. The profile shows fewer than 600,000 clones, roughly 77% of them singletons. Sequencing input: PBMCs. The receptors shown here come from a woman aged 40 to 50 in good health. Some clones in this sample may be carry-over from other donors' samples. Both conserved end residues are part of each CDR3. A D gene is named only where the DNA matches it firmly. Some rows have no size entry. The others give once, few or many, or a class for an expanded clone.

d_call,j_call,clone_size,v_call,cdr3_nt,cdr3_aa
TRBD1,TRBJ1-5,NA,TRBV5-1,TGCGCCAGCAGCCCGTGGACAGGGCAACATCAGCCCCAGCATTTT,CASSPWTGQHQPQHF
TRBD1,TRBJ1-4,NA,TRBV5-4,TGTGCCAGCAGCCCATACGGGACAGGGAAGGGGAATGAAAAACTGTTTTTT,CASSPYGTGKGNEKLFF
TRBD2,TRBJ2-1,NA,TRBV7-9,TGTGCCAGCAGCCTGGGACTAGCTGATATTGATGAGCAGTTCTTC,CASSLGLADIDEQFF
TRBD1,TRBJ1-3,NA,TRBV6-6,TGTGCCAGCAGTTGGACAGGGTCTGGAAACACCATATATTTT,CASSWTGSGNTIYF
NA,TRBJ1-5,once,TRBV15,TGTGCCACCAGCAGGCAAAATCAGCCCCAGCATTTT,CATSRQNQPQHF
TRBD1,TRBJ2-5,once,TRBV29-1,TGCAGCGCCGGGACAGGGAAACGAGAGACCCAGTACTTC,CSAGTGKRETQYF
TRBD1,TRBJ1-1,NA,TRBV2,TGTGCCAGAAAGGGACAGTCGAACACTGAAGCTTTCTTT,CARKGQSNTEAFF
NA,TRBJ2-2,NA,TRBV7-2,TGTGCCAGCAGCTCGTTTTCCGGGGAGCTGTTTTTT,CASSSFSGELFF
TRBD1,TRBJ2-1,NA,TRBV5-4,TGTGCCAGCAGCTTGGACAGGGGCTCCTACAATGAGCAGTTCTTC,CASSLDRGSYNEQFF
TRBD1,TRBJ1-2,NA,TRBV25-1,TGTGCCAGCGCCGTGTCGGGACAGGGGTTGAGCTACACCTTC,CASAVSGQGLSYTF
NA,TRBJ2-2,NA,TRBV18,TGTGCCAGTCAGTCCAGGAGAGGGACCGGGGAGCTGTTTTTT,CASQSRRGTGELFF
TRBD1,TRBJ1-5,NA,TRBV19,TGTGCCAGTAGTCCGGACAGGGGGCTTGGCAATCAGCCCCAGCATTTT,CASSPDRGLGNQPQHF
TRBD1,TRBJ2-4,NA,TRBV9,TGTGCCAGCAGCGCCACACAGGGGGGTAAAAACATTCAGTACTTC,CASSATQGGKNIQYF
NA,TRBJ2-6,NA,TRBV7-3,TGTGCCAGCAGCTCTACAGGGAACGGGGCCAACGTCCTGACTTTC,CASSSTGNGANVLTF
TRBD1,TRBJ2-3,NA,TRBV18,TGTGCCAGCTCACCACGAACAGGGGGCACAGATACGCAGTATTTT,CASSPRTGGTDTQYF
NA,TRBJ1-1,NA,TRBV29-1,TGCAGCGTTCTCAACGCGGGCCGCTACACTGAAGCTTTCTTT,CSVLNAGRYTEAFF
TRBD1,TRBJ2-7,few,TRBV28,TGTGCCAGCAGCCCGGACAGGGACGCGACCTACGAGCAGTACTTC,CASSPDRDATYEQYF
NA,TRBJ2-7,NA,TRBV27,TGTGCCAGCAGGCCTAACACAGGAATCGAGCAGTACTTC,CASRPNTGIEQYF
NA,TRBJ1-4,NA,TRBV13,TGTGCCAGCAGCTTGGGGAGAACTAATGAAAAACTGTTTTTT,CASSLGRTNEKLFF
NA,TRBJ2-7,NA,TRBV29-1,TGCAGCGTTGCCGCATGGCCCTACGAGCAGTACTTC,CSVAAWPYEQYF
NA,TRBJ2-7,NA,TRBV19,TGTGCCAGTAGTACCACCTCAGACCCGAGCTCCTACGAGCAGTACTTC,CASSTTSDPSSYEQYF
NA,TRBJ2-5,few,TRBV4-2,TGTGCCAGCAGCCCGCGGACAGTCCAAGAGACCCAGTACTTC,CASSPRTVQETQYF
TRBD2,TRBJ2-7,NA,TRBV9,TGTGCCAGCAGCGCCGACGTAGCGGGAGGCACCTACGAGCAGTACTTC,CASSADVAGGTYEQYF
TRBD1,TRBJ1-1,NA,TRBV29-1,TGCAGCGTAGCAGAAGGGGGCGGCACTGAAGCTTTCTTT,CSVAEGGGTEAFF
NA,TRBJ2-2,NA,TRBV7-8,TGTGCCAGCAGCTTAGTTGTGAAAGGAAAACACACCGGGGAGCTGTTTTTT,CASSLVVKGKHTGELFF
NA,TRBJ1-6,NA,TRBV2,TGTGCCAGCCTTGCGGAGGTTGGTTCACCCCTCCACTTT,CASLAEVGSPLHF
NA,TRBJ2-5,NA,TRBV30,TGTGCCTGGAGTGGGGGGAGGCAAGAGACCCAGTACTTC,CAWSGGRQETQYF
TRBD2,TRBJ2-1,NA,TRBV9,TGTGCCAGCAGCACCACAGGACTAGCGGTTTACAATGAGCAGTTCTTC,CASSTTGLAVYNEQFF
NA,TRBJ2-3,few,TRBV5-8,TGTGCCAGCAGCTTGGAGGGATCAGATACGCAGTATTTT,CASSLEGSDTQYF
NA,TRBJ2-5,NA,TRBV7-8,TGTGCCAGCAGCTTAGAGGGCCTTGGGGGGGCAGAAGAGACCCAGTACTTC,CASSLEGLGGAEETQYF
TRBD2,TRBJ2-3,NA,TRBV2,TGTGCCAGCAACGGACTAGCGGGAGTTGGTACGCAGTATTTT,CASNGLAGVGTQYF
TRBD2,TRBJ2-1,NA,TRBV4-1,TGCGCCAGCAGCCAAGTTACTAGCGGGGCCTACAATGAGCAGTTCTTC,CASSQVTSGAYNEQFF
NA,TRBJ2-2,NA,TRBV27,TGTGCCAGCAGTTTCGTCAGGGGTCGGTTCAGCGGGAACCCCGGGGAGCTGTTTTTT,CASSFVRGRFSGNPGELFF
TRBD1,TRBJ1-3,NA,TRBV5-1,TGCGCCAGCAGCCCGGACAGGGGCAGCTCTGGAAACACCATATATTTT,CASSPDRGSSGNTIYF
TRBD1,TRBJ2-7,NA,TRBV4-1,TGCGCCAGCAGCCGCCGGGACAGGGACTACGAGCAGTACTTC,CASSRRDRDYEQYF